The 15 T cell receptor beta chains in this list originate from one sample, sequenced in a study of cytomegalovirus exposure and HLA in healthy donors. A multiplex PCR was run with 60 Vbeta primers and 13 Jbeta primers. Some clones are missing from TCRdb's copy, which holds only in-frame ones; the method was immunoSEQ multiplex PCR. In the table there are about 140,000 clones, 60% to 85% of which are singletons. Sequencing input: PBMCs. The receptors shown here come from a man aged 18 to 35 in good health and CMV-seronegative.

This clone occurred a few times. The genes are TRBV28 and TRBJ2-7; 11 bases are a match to TRBD2. V was clipped by 5 bases and J by 2 bases; unmatched bases: 5. The V gene's germline CDR1 is MDHEN and CDR2 SYDVKM. The CDR3 covers 15 residues. This CDR3 is CASSERLAGTYEQYF. The CDR3 DNA reads as TGTGCCAGCAGTGAAAGACTAGCGGGAACCTACGAGCAGTACTTC.

The chain is built from TRBV6-5 and TRBJ2-7; TRBD2 matches 10 bases. This CDR3 spans 15 amino acids. Germline CDR1 and CDR2: MNHEY and SVGAGI. V trimming: 6 bases; J trimming: 0 bases; junction bases outside the gene matches: 5. In DNA, the CDR3 is TGTGCCAGCAGGACCGGGACTAGCGTCTCCTACGAGCAGTACTTC. Translated: CASRTGTSVSYEQYF.

The genes are TRBV7-2 and TRBJ1-6, with 7 nucleotides matching TRBD1. V shed 6 bases and J 3 bases; nucleotides not matched to a gene: 8. The CDR3 is made up of 16 amino acids. The germline gives CDR1 SGHTA, CDR2 FQGNSA. The CDR3 is CASSRDRTVYNSPLHF. The CDR3 coding sequence is TGTGCCAGCAGTCGGGACAGAACAGTCTATAATTCACCCCTCCACTTT.

The chain has TRBV19 and TRBJ2-7, with 11 nucleotides matching TRBD1. The CDR3 is 15 amino acids. The V segment lost 5 bases and the J segment 1 base; nucleotides outside the gene matches: 4. The germline V gene has CDR1 LNHDA and CDR2 SQIVND (reference sequence). In DNA, the CDR3 is TGTGCCAGTAGTCTAGGGACAGGGGGATCCTACGAGCAGTACTTC. Its translation is CASSLGTGGSYEQYF.

This clone was counted a few times. The chain is built from TRBV10-3 and TRBJ1-2; TRBD1 agrees at 8 bases. CDR1 and CDR2 (germline): ENHRY, SYGVKD. The ends lost 5 bases at V and 0 bases at J; junction bases unmatched: 5. The CDR3 length is 15 residues. CDR3 loop: CAISQGALANYGYTF. CDR3 sequence (DNA): TGTGCCATCAGTCAGGGGGCCTTAGCTAACTATGGCTACACCTTC.

This chain uses TRBV10-3 with TRBJ2-5; maybe TRBD2 (6 bases). This CDR3 comprises 13 residues. CDR1 is ENHRY and CDR2 is SYGVKD in the germline V gene. V dropped 3 bases and J dropped 2 bases, with 7 bases sitting between them. In nucleotides, the CDR3 is TGTGCCATCAGTGAACGGGAGCAAGAGACCCAGTACTTC. This gives the protein CAISEREQETQYF.

The chain employs TRBV4-1 and TRBJ2-2; no clear D gene. The CDR3 spans 13 residues. V was clipped by 2 bases and J by 6 bases, with 7 bases between them. Per germline, CDR1 MGHRA and CDR2 YSYEKL. This CDR3 is CASSQFGPGELFF. The CDR3 coding sequence is TGCGCCAGCAGCCAATTCGGTCCCGGGGAGCTGTTTTTT.

With regard to this clone: The same CDR3 can be traced to other DNA sequences in this sample. The chain employs TRBV10-3 and TRBJ1-1, with a tentative D call TRBD1 (6 bases). The V gene lost 3 bases and the J gene lost 2 bases, with 7 bases spanning the gap. The CDR3 sequence is 13 residues long. Germline assignment: CDR1 ENHRY and CDR2 SYGVKD. CDR3 amino acids: CAISDRGNTEAFF. The CDR3, as DNA: TGTGCCATCAGTGACAGGGGTAACACTGAAGCTTTCTTT.

The chain combines TRBV27 with TRBJ2-5, with TRBD1 as a possible D gene (6 bases). The CDR3 contains 12 residues. Germline CDR1 and CDR2: MNHEY and SMNVEV (reference sequence). V was pared by 9 bases and J by 5 bases, with 13 bases between. As DNA, the CDR3 is TGTGCCAGTCTGGACAGAGCGGAGACCCAGTACTTC. Protein product: CASLDRAETQYF.

The genes are TRBV10-3 and TRBJ1-4, with TRBD1 as a possible D gene (6 bases). V lost 6 bases and J lost 8, with 13 bases in between. This CDR3 is built from 13 residues. Germline values: CDR1 ENHRY, CDR2 SYGVKD. The chain's CDR3 is CAIRGGQEEKLFF. DNA for the CDR3: TGTGCCATCAGGGGGGGGCAGGAAGAAAAACTGTTTTTT.

This chain links TRBV7-8 with TRBJ1-1; D remains unclear. This CDR3 spans 14 amino acids. With 0 bases removed from V and 4 bases from J, the gap between germline ends came to 9 bases. Germline CDR1 and CDR2: SGHVS and FQNEAQ. CDR3 nucleotides: TGTGCCAGCAGCTTAGCGGTCTCGGGCACTGAAGCTTTCTTT. This translates into CASSLAVSGTEAFF. Full variable domain (missing parts from reference TRBV7-8 and TRBJ1-1): GAGVSQSPRYKVAKRGQDVALRCDPISGHVSLFWYQQALGQGPEFLTYFQNEAQLDKSGLPSDRFFAERPEGSVSTLKIQRTQQEDSAVYLCASSLAVSGTEAFFGQGTRLTVV.

V and J are TRBV7-9 and TRBJ2-3; tentative D call: TRBD1 (6 bases). The CDR3 is made up of 15 amino acids. Trimming shortened V by 3 bases and J by 0 bases, and 10 bases separated the two germline ends. Germline V CDR1 and CDR2: SEHNR, FQNEAQ (reference sequence). As DNA, the CDR3 is TGTGCCAGCAGCTTTTACAGGGCCAGCACAGATACGCAGTATTTT. Amino acids: CASSFYRASTDTQYF.

The CDR3: CASSAVGTGAYEQYF. CDR3 bases: TGTGCCAGCAGCGCCGTGGGGACAGGGGCCTACGAGCAGTACTTC. The chain joins TRBV27 to TRBJ2-7; 10 nucleotides align to TRBD1. Germline V gives CDR1 MNHEY, CDR2 SMNVEV (reference sequence). The CDR3 consists of 15 residues. The J segment lost 2 bases and the V segment lost 6 bases, leaving 7 bases of the junction unmatched.

This chain connects TRBV6-6 to TRBJ2-1; TRBD2 is a possible D gene (6 bases). Trimming stripped 2 bases from V and 8 bases from J, with 16 bases between. Per the germline V gene, CDR1 is MNHNY and CDR2 is SVGAGI (reference sequence). The CDR3 consists of 15 residues. The CDR3 is CASSYIRGGVDEQFF. As DNA, the CDR3 is TGTGCCAGCAGTTACATCCGTGGCGGGGTCGATGAGCAGTTCTTC.

The chain combines TRBV2 with TRBJ2-5; the match to TRBD2 covers 11 bases. The CDR3 spans 15 residues. Per germline, CDR1 SNHLY and CDR2 FYNNEI. With 6 bases clipped from V and 3 bases from J, the junction kept 6 bases outside the gene matches. DNA for the CDR3: TGTGCCAGCAGGAGCCCGGGACTAGCGGAAGAGACCCAGTACTTC. The encoded protein is CASRSPGLAEETQYF.